These 32 T cell receptor beta chains share one sample of origin, sequenced in a study of T-cell reconstitution after alpha-beta-depleted transplantation in children. For TCRbeta, the library was prepared with unique molecular identifiers. TCRdb passed the PCR reads through MiXCR, listing each CDR3 protein once. The table has fewer than 700,000 distinct CDR3 sequences, around 23% seen once; the top ten hold roughly 13%. Sequenced here: PBMCs, mostly from graft donor cells, sampled 360 days after TCRalphabeta/CD19-depleted stem cell transplant. All receptors derive from a boy younger than two who had a stem cell transplant for acute myeloid leukemia, so the T cells may come from the graft donor.

This chain uses TRBV18 with TRBJ2-1, with 7 bases that match TRBD1. The V and J ends lost 4 bases and 4 bases, in that order; junction bases with no gene match: 4. The CDR3 runs 14 residues. Germline-derived CDR1 and CDR2 are KGHSH and LQKENI. CDR3 sequence reads: CASSLSGQYNEQFF. DNA for the CDR3: TGTGCCAGCTCACTATCGGGACAGTACAATGAGCAGTTCTTC.

This clonotype was seen repeatedly, ten times or more. The rearrangement uses TRBV28 and TRBJ2-2; 9 nucleotides agree with TRBD1. Trimming at V came to 3 bases and at J to 8 bases, leaving 4 bases not matched to a gene. Germline V CDR1 and CDR2: MDHEN, SYDVKM. The CDR3 length is 14 residues. In nucleotides, the CDR3 is TGTGCCAGCAGTTTGGCGACAGGGGGTGGGGAGCTGTTTTTT. This translates into CASSLATGGGELFF. The whole variable domain, remainder taken from reference TRBV28 and TRBJ2-2, is DVKVTQSSRYLVKRTGEKVFLECVQDMDHENMFWYRQDPGLGLRLIYFSYDVKMKEKGDIPEGYSVSREKKERFSLILESASTNQTSMYLCASSLATGGGELFFGEGSRLTVL.

This chain joins TRBV20-1 and TRBJ2-1, with 7 bases that match TRBD2. V was pared by 0 bases and J by 0 bases, with 8 bases of the junction left unmatched. This CDR3 is 17 amino acids long. In germline, CDR1 is DFQATT, CDR2 SNEGSKA (reference sequence). The CDR3 sequence is CSARDRTRWSSYNEQFF. DNA of the CDR3: TGCAGTGCTAGAGACCGGACTAGATGGAGCTCCTACAATGAGCAGTTCTTC.

This clonotype appeared a few times. V and J are TRBV7-2 and TRBJ1-5; D unclear. Trimming took off 0 bases at V and 4 bases at J, with 10 bases between the two ends. Germline V gives CDR1 SGHTA, CDR2 FQGNSA. The CDR3 consists of 15 residues. This CDR3 reads CASSLAMGGNQPQHF. The CDR3 region has the DNA TGTGCCAGCAGCTTAGCGATGGGAGGTAATCAGCCCCAGCATTTT. Full variable domain (outside the CDR3, taken from reference TRBV7-2 and TRBJ1-5): GAGVSQSPSNKVTEKGKDVELRCDPISGHTALYWYRQSLGQGLEFLIYFQGNSAPDKSGLPSDRFSAERTGGSVSTLTIQRTQQEDSAVYLCASSLAMGGNQPQHFGDGTRLSIL.

The CDR3 protein is CASSFGPFYNEQFF. CDR3 bases: TGTGCCAGCAGTTTTGGACCATTCTACAATGAGCAGTTCTTC. The chain employs TRBV12-3 or TRBV12-4 and TRBJ2-1; D remains unclear. This CDR3 has 14 amino acids. V gave up 3 bases and J gave up 3 bases, with 9 bases separating them.

This chain uses TRBV5-1 with TRBJ2-7, with TRBD1 matching 9 bases. This CDR3 has 15 amino acids. Germline CDR1 is SGHRS and CDR2 is YFSETQ. With 0 bases clipped from V and 5 bases from J, the junction kept 6 bases outside the gene matches. Here the CDR3 reads CASSLAGTGGDEQYV. The CDR3 DNA follows: TGCGCCAGCAGCTTGGCCGGCACAGGGGGCGACGAGCAGTACGTC.

The rearrangement links TRBV18 to TRBJ2-3, with a possible D match to TRBD2 (5 bases). This CDR3 contains 18 residues. The germline gives CDR1 KGHSH, CDR2 LQKENI. V lost 1 base and J 0 bases, leaving 17 bases between the germline ends. The CDR3 DNA reads TGTGCCAGCTCACCACGAGTAGGACTGCCTTCGAGCACAGATACGCAGTATTTT. This codes for CASSPRVGLPSSTDTQYF.

This clonotype appeared a few times. The chain is built from TRBV10-3 and TRBJ1-1; D remains ambiguous. Deletions cut 3 bases from V and 7 bases from J, with 12 bases between. Germline assignment: CDR1 ENHRY and CDR2 SYGVKD. The CDR3 runs 13 residues. The CDR3 here is CAISDGHGIEAFF. The CDR3 DNA is TGTGCCATCAGTGATGGCCACGGAATTGAAGCTTTCTTT.

The chain uses TRBV6-5 and TRBJ2-2; D is undetermined. The CDR3 is made up of 15 amino acids. V was shortened by 0 bases and J by 2 bases, with 7 bases between the two germline ends. The germline gives CDR1 MNHEY, CDR2 SVGAGI. For the CDR3, the DNA is TGTGCCAGCAGTTACTCGAAGGGAAACACCGGGGAGCTGTTTTTT. This encodes CASSYSKGNTGELFF.

The chain combines TRBV20-1 with TRBJ2-1; 13 bases are shared with TRBD2. V lost 5 bases and J lost 7; bases outside the gene matches: 5. This CDR3 comprises 14 residues. Germline V gene data show CDR1 as DFQATT and CDR2 as SNEGSKA (reference sequence). The CDR3 region has the DNA TGCAGTGCTGCGGGACTAGCGGGGTTAAATGAGCAGTTCTTC. Translated, it gives CSAAGLAGLNEQFF.

At least ten counts were recorded for this clonotype. The J gene is TRBJ2-2, the V gene TRBV6-5; D may be TRBD1 (5 bases). CDR1 and CDR2 from the germline V gene are MNHEY and SVGAGI. The CDR3 totals 17 residues. V gave up 0 bases and J gave up 0 bases, with 11 bases separating them. The CDR3 loop reads CASSYSDMLPNTGELFF. Written as DNA, the CDR3 is TGTGCCAGCAGTTACTCGGACATGCTCCCGAACACCGGGGAGCTGTTTTTT.

This clonotype was seen at least ten times. CDR3: CAISASGLLYEQYV. CDR3 nucleotides: TGTGCCATCAGTGCGTCGGGACTCTTATACGAGCAGTACGTC. This rearrangement joins TRBV10-3 to TRBJ2-7, with D perhaps matching TRBD2 (6 bases). From germline, CDR1 is ENHRY and CDR2 SYGVKD. This CDR3 has 14 residues. The ends were cut back, 4 bases at V and 4 bases at J, with 14 bases in the middle.

This clonotype appeared a few times. This chain links TRBV6-1 with TRBJ1-5; D is ambiguous. Germline assignment: CDR1 MNHNS and CDR2 SASEGT. The CDR3 runs 16 residues. V was trimmed by 7 bases and J by 2 bases, leaving 18 bases between them. The DNA for the CDR3 is TGTGCCAGCAAAGGATCCGGAGGTGGTCGCAATCAGCCCCAGCATTTT. Its translation is CASKGSGGGRNQPQHF.

V gene TRBV2 combines with J gene TRBJ2-3; D is possibly TRBD2 (5 bases). The V gene's germline CDR1 is SNHLY and CDR2 FYNNEI. Trimming took 3 bases from V and 3 from J, leaving 10 bases between them. The CDR3 consists of 14 residues. The CDR3 nucleotides read TGTGCCAGCAGTGATGTAGAGCGGACAGATACGCAGTATTTT. Its translation: CASSDVERTDTQYF.

In this sample, this clonotype turned up many times. The chain combines TRBV28 with TRBJ2-2; D call uncertain. CDR1 MDHEN and CDR2 SYDVKM come from the germline V gene. This CDR3 comprises 13 residues. The V gene lost 10 bases and the J gene lost 1 base, with 10 bases spanning the gap. CDR3: CATLIGNTGELFF. CDR3 nucleotide sequence: TGTGCCACCCTGATTGGGAACACCGGGGAGCTGTTTTTT.

Regarding this clonotype: One junction end disagrees with the germline gene, perhaps due to a read error. The V gene is TRBV20-1, the J gene TRBJ2-7; TRBD1 aligns across 7 bases. CDR3 length: 16 amino acids. CDR1 and CDR2 (germline): DFQATT, SNEGSKA (reference sequence). The DNA for the CDR3 is TGCTGTGCTAGAGATGCTAGACAGGGCAGTGGATACGAGCAGTACTTC. Encoded protein: CCARDARQGSGYEQYF.

At least ten counts were recorded for this clonotype. CDR3 nucleotide sequence: TGTGCCAGCAGTTTAGCGGCGGGGGTTCAGCCCCAGCATTTT. Protein product: CASSLAAGVQPQHF. This chain links TRBV12-3 or TRBV12-4 with TRBJ1-5; a possible D gene is TRBD1 (5 bases). The V and J ends lost 0 bases and 6 bases respectively, with 9 bases between them. This CDR3 has 14 amino acids.

V and J are TRBV15 and TRBJ2-3, with TRBD2 as a possible D gene (6 bases). Trimming left V 8 bases short and J 2 bases short, with 14 bases between. This CDR3 is built from 14 residues. Germline lookup yields CDR1 LNHNV and CDR2 YYDKDF (reference sequence). CDR3 bases: TGTGCCACCGGGGCGGGGCCCCACACAGATACGCAGTATTTT. Translating gives CATGAGPHTDTQYF.

The gene calls are TRBV6-5 and TRBJ2-7, with 9 bases that match TRBD1. The V segment lost 3 bases and the J segment 6 bases; nucleotides outside the gene matches: 6. Germline V gene data show CDR1 as MNHEY and CDR2 as SVGAGI. The CDR3 covers 14 residues. The CDR3 DNA follows: TGTGCCAGCAGTTATGGGGACAGGGCGTCCGAGCAGTACTTC. Protein: CASSYGDRASEQYF.

The V and J genes are TRBV12-3 or TRBV12-4 and TRBJ2-2, with TRBD2 matching over 7 bases. V shed 7 bases, J shed 5 bases, and the junction held 4 bases outside the gene matches. The CDR3 has 13 amino acids. CDR3 in DNA: TGTGCCAGCACCTGGGAGGGGACCGGGGAGCTGTTTTTT. This sequence encodes CASTWEGTGELFF.

The chain's CDR3 is CSARDRPWASTDTQYF. The CDR3 region has the DNA TGCAGTGCTAGAGATCGCCCCTGGGCAAGCACAGATACGCAGTATTTT. V gene TRBV20-1 combines with J gene TRBJ2-3; D unclear. V was clipped by 0 bases and J by 0 bases, with 13 bases between them. Per the germline V gene, CDR1 is DFQATT and CDR2 is SNEGSKA (reference sequence). The CDR3 totals 16 residues.

V usage is TRBV27 and J usage is TRBJ2-2, with 10 bases aligning to TRBD2. V gave up 6 bases and J gave up 8 bases; unmatched junction bases: 6. The CDR3 sequence is 14 residues long. Germline V CDR1 and CDR2: MNHEY, SMNVEV (reference sequence). The DNA for the CDR3 is TGTGCCAGCAGCACAGCGGGGGGGCCAGGGGAGCTGTTTTTT. Its translation: CASSTAGGPGELFF.

The chain is built from TRBV5-6 and TRBJ2-3, with 12 bases matching TRBD2. This CDR3 comprises 17 residues. V shed 0 bases, J shed 13 bases, and the junction held 15 bases outside the gene matches. Germline lookup yields CDR1 SGHDT and CDR2 YYEEEE. CDR3 DNA sequence: TGTGCCAGCAGCTTGGTGACTAGCGGGGGAGACCCCGACGGGGAGTATTTT. Protein sequence: CASSLVTSGGDPDGEYF.

A single count supports this clonotype. The CDR3 loop is CASSQSRAGSSYEQYF. The CDR3 DNA reads as TGCGCCAGCAGCCAATCTAGGGCGGGAAGCTCCTACGAGCAGTACTTC. The chain has TRBV4-1 and TRBJ2-7; D possibly corresponds to TRBD2 (6 bases). The CDR3 is 16 residues long. Trimming pared 2 bases from V and 0 bases from J, leaving 14 bases between. Germline-derived CDR1 and CDR2 are MGHRA and YSYEKL.

The chain carries TRBV4-1 and TRBJ2-1, with D possibly TRBD1 on 6 matching bases. This CDR3 has 12 residues. In germline, CDR1 is MGHRA, CDR2 YSYEKL. V was shortened by 1 base and J by 12 bases, with 10 bases between the two germline ends. The CDR3 reads CASSQAGTLQFF. The CDR3 DNA is TGCGCCAGCAGCCAAGCCGGGACACTGCAGTTCTTC.

This clonotype was counted between two and nine times. CDR3 in amino acids: CAISDPGENTEAFF. In nucleotides, the CDR3 is TGTGCCATCAGTGACCCGGGGGAGAACACTGAAGCTTTCTTT. This chain links TRBV10-3 with TRBJ1-1; D perhaps matches TRBD1 (5 bases). The ends were cut back, 3 bases at V and 1 base at J, with 9 bases in the middle. The germline V gene encodes CDR1 ENHRY and CDR2 SYGVKD. The CDR3 extends over 14 amino acids.

This clonotype was picked up a small number of times. The genes are TRBV7-2 and TRBJ2-2; the D gene is possibly TRBD2 (6 bases). The length of the CDR3 is 17 residues. V lost 3 bases to trimming and J lost 5 bases, with 19 bases between them. The V gene's germline CDR1 is SGHTA and CDR2 FQGNSA. The CDR3 here is CASSLEGPRGRTGELFF. In DNA, the CDR3 is TGTGCCAGCAGCTTGGAGGGGCCTAGGGGTAGGACCGGGGAGCTGTTTTTT.

The rearrangement uses TRBV20-1 and TRBJ1-1; D is uncertain. The CDR3 is made up of 14 amino acids. V lost 0 bases, J lost 1 base, and 9 bases lay in between. Looked up from germline, CDR1 is DFQATT and CDR2 is SNEGSKA (reference sequence). The CDR3 nucleotides read TGCAGTGCTAGAGATACACGGGCGAACACTGAAGCTTTCTTT. Translating it yields CSARDTRANTEAFF.

This clonotype showed up just once. The gene calls are TRBV11-3 and TRBJ2-1; the match to TRBD1 covers 10 bases. V was clipped by 5 bases and J by 3 bases; unmatched bases: 7. Germline CDR1 is SGHNT and CDR2 is YENEEA. The CDR3 contains 16 residues. DNA of the CDR3: TGTGCCAGCAGCCGAAGGACAGGGGGTTTCTACAATGAGCAGTTCTTC. Amino acid sequence: CASSRRTGGFYNEQFF.

The chain is built from TRBV12-3 or TRBV12-4 and TRBJ2-5; 8 bases map to TRBD1. The CDR3 contains 15 residues. V shed 5 bases, J shed 2 bases, and the junction held 7 bases outside the gene matches. The CDR3 reads CASSQGQEPQETQYF. As DNA, the CDR3 is TGTGCCAGCAGTCAGGGACAGGAGCCTCAAGAGACCCAGTACTTC.

Ten or more counts support this clonotype. The chain carries TRBV20-1 and TRBJ2-1; maybe TRBD2 (6 bases). Per the germline V gene, CDR1 is DFQATT and CDR2 is SNEGSKA (reference sequence). CDR3 length: 11 residues. V lost 0 bases and J 13 bases, leaving 10 bases between the germline ends. DNA for the CDR3: TGCAGTGCTAGAGATCTCGGGGGACAGTTCTTC. It translates to CSARDLGGQFF.

This clonotype appeared once. V and J are TRBV9 and TRBJ2-1; no reliable D call. The V and J ends lost 2 bases and 10 bases respectively, with 7 bases between them. Germline V lookup: CDR1 SGDLS, CDR2 YYNGEE. The CDR3 contains 11 residues. CDR3 nucleotides: TGTGCCAGCAGCGTCGCACAAGAGCAGTTCTTC. It encodes CASSVAQEQFF.